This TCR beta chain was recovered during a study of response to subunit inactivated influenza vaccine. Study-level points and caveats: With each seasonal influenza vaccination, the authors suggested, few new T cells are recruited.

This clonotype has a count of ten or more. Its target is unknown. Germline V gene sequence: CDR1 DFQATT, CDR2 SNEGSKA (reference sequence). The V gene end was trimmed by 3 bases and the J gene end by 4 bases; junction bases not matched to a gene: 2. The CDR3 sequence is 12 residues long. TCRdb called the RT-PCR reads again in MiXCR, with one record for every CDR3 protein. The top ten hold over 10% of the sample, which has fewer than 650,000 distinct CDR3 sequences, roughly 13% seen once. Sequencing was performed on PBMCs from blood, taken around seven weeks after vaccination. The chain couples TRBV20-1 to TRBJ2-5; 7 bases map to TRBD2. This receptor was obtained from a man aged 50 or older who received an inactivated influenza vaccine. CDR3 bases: TGCAGTGCTAGTCCGGGGGGAGAGACCCAGTACTTC. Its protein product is CSASPGGETQYF.